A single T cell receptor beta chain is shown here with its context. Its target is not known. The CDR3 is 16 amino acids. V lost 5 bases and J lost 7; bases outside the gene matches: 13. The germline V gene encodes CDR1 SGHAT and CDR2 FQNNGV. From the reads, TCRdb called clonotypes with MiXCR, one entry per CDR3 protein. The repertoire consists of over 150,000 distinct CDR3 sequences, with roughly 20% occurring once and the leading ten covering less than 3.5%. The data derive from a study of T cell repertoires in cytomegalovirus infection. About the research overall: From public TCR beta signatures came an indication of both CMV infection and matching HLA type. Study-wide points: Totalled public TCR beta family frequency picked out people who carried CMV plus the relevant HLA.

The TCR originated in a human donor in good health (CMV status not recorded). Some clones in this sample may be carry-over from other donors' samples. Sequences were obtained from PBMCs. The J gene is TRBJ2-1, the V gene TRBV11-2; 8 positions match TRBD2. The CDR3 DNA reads TGTGCCAGCAGCGGCGGGAGGTCCTCCATAAAAAATGAGCAGTTCTTC. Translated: CASSGGRSSIKNEQFF.